Presented here are 14 T cell receptor beta chains from one specimen sequenced in a study of T cells after yellow fever vaccination. TCRdb passed the 5' RACE reads through MiXCR, listing each CDR3 protein once. Of under 250,000 distinct CDR3 sequences detected, about 7.1% appear once; the ten largest clones hold roughly 0.86%. The sequencing here drew on CD4+ T cells sorted from PBMCs, taken 15 days after the yellow fever booster vaccination. The receptor source for this set is a young man who received the YFV17D yellow fever vaccine.

This clonotype was counted between two and nine times. The V gene is TRBV5-6, the J gene TRBJ1-1; D is unresolved. Trimming stripped 1 base from V and 6 bases from J, with 13 bases between. This CDR3 spans 14 amino acids. Germline CDR1 reads SGHDT; CDR2 reads YYEEEE. The CDR3 is CASSLPHSLSEAFF. The CDR3 region has the DNA TGTGCCAGCAGCTTGCCTCATAGCCTCTCTGAAGCTTTCTTT.

The chain carries TRBV19 and TRBJ2-7; TRBD1 agrees at 7 bases. Germline values: CDR1 LNHDA, CDR2 SQIVND (reference sequence). Trimming removed 5 bases from V and 3 bases from J; junction bases left unmatched: 16. This CDR3 is built from 17 residues. CDR3 coding DNA: TGTGCCAGTAGTGGGTCAACAGACAGGGTTGGTCGCTACGAGCAGTACTTC. This sequence encodes CASSGSTDRVGRYEQYF.

The chain is built from TRBV6-5 and TRBJ2-3; no definite D call. V shed 0 bases and J shed 0 bases, with 13 bases lying between them. Germline V gene data show CDR1 as MNHEY and CDR2 as SVGAGI. This CDR3 contains 17 residues. The DNA of the CDR3 is TGTGCCAGCAGTTACTCTCCGACCCAGAGAAGCACAGATACGCAGTATTTT. It yields the protein CASSYSPTQRSTDTQYF.

This rearrangement joins TRBV7-8 to TRBJ2-3; TRBD2 agrees at 14 bases. Germline V gene data show CDR1 as SGHVS and CDR2 as FQNEAQ. This CDR3 region has 13 residues. With 5 bases clipped from V and 14 bases from J, the junction kept 6 bases outside the gene matches. CDR3 in amino acids: CASSQGLAGVGYF. In DNA form, the CDR3 reads TGTGCCAGCAGCCAGGGACTAGCGGGAGTCGGGTATTTT.

This clonotype has a count of ten or more. The genes are TRBV19 and TRBJ2-1, with 12 bases aligning to TRBD1. CDR1 is LNHDA, CDR2 SQIVND, per germline (reference sequence). V trimming: 3 bases; J trimming: 6 bases; junction bases outside the gene matches: 6. CDR3 length: 16 residues. The CDR3: CASSISGTGGINEQFF. In nucleotides, the CDR3 is TGTGCCAGTAGTATTAGCGGGACAGGGGGCATCAATGAGCAGTTCTTC.

This clonotype has more than one count but fewer than ten. The chain joins TRBV10-3 to TRBJ2-6; TRBD2 aligns across 8 bases. CDR3 length: 19 residues. Germline CDR1 is ENHRY and CDR2 is SYGVKD. V was clipped by 5 bases and J by 1 base; unmatched bases: 13. The CDR3 DNA follows: TGTGCCATCAGTTCAAAGGCGGGGGGAGGGGCGTCTGGGGCCAACGTCCTGACTTTC. Protein sequence: CAISSKAGGGASGANVLTF.

A few counts support this clonotype. CDR3: CASNQIDSPLHF. The CDR3 nucleotides are TGTGCCAGCAACCAGATCGATTCACCCCTCCACTTT. The chain has TRBV7-2 and TRBJ1-6; the D is unclear. Trimming stripped 7 bases from V and 8 bases from J, with 9 bases between. This CDR3 has 12 amino acids. CDR1 is SGHTA, CDR2 FQGNSA, per germline.

This clonotype showed up many times. The chain combines TRBV5-1 with TRBJ1-1; D gene uncertain. Trimming removed 5 bases from V and 1 base from J, with 12 bases in between. The CDR3 extends over 14 amino acids. The germline gives CDR1 SGHRS, CDR2 YFSETQ. DNA for the CDR3: TGCGCCAGCAGTATAGGGCGTGGGAACACTGAAGCTTTCTTT. It encodes CASSIGRGNTEAFF.

The chain combines TRBV19 with TRBJ2-2; TRBD2 matches at 10 bases. The CDR3 has 15 amino acids. Germline V gene lookup returns CDR1 LNHDA and CDR2 SQIVND (reference sequence). V was pared by 6 bases and J by 6 bases, with 7 bases of the junction left unmatched. CDR3 bases: TGTGCCAGTAGATCGAGCGGGAGGGCCTCCGGGGAGCTGTTTTTT. Residues: CASRSSGRASGELFF.

This clonotype was picked up many times. The chain uses TRBV20-1 and TRBJ2-7, with 8 bases aligning to TRBD1. This CDR3 contains 13 residues. Trimming removed 6 bases from V and 1 base from J; junction bases left unmatched: 5. Germline values: CDR1 DFQATT, CDR2 SNEGSKA (reference sequence). CDR3 nucleotide sequence: TGCAGTGCCCACCGGGACAGGTCCTACGAGCAGTACTTC. Protein product: CSAHRDRSYEQYF.

In its sample, this clonotype was seen a few times. The chain uses TRBV12-3 or TRBV12-4 and TRBJ1-1; no clear D. The CDR3 is 14 amino acids. Trimming cost V 7 bases and J 5 bases, with 17 bases left between them. CDR3 sequence reads: CASTLAGLGTEAFF. CDR3 DNA: TGTGCCAGCACCTTAGCGGGGTTGGGGACTGAAGCTTTCTTT.

This clonotype was counted between two and nine times. The V gene is TRBV4-3, the J gene TRBJ2-3; 9 bases fit TRBD2. Germline loops: CDR1 LGHNA, CDR2 YSLEER. The V and J ends lost 0 bases and 1 base, in that order; junction bases with no gene match: 2. The CDR3 length is 16 residues. CDR3 sequence: CASSQEASGGTDTQYF. For the CDR3, the DNA is TGCGCCAGCAGCCAAGAGGCTAGCGGGGGCACAGATACGCAGTATTTT.

This clonotype came up many times. The chain couples TRBV5-1 to TRBJ1-4; weak D call: TRBD1 (5 bases). The CDR3 loop spans 16 amino acids. The germline V gene has CDR1 SGHRS and CDR2 YFSETQ. V lost 0 bases to trimming and J lost 3 bases, with 12 bases between them. In DNA, the CDR3 is TGCGCCAGCAGCTTGGGACCATGGACACCTAATGAAAAACTGTTTTTT. Amino acid sequence: CASSLGPWTPNEKLFF.

The chain employs TRBV12-3 or TRBV12-4 and TRBJ1-5; D is unclear. The CDR3 is made up of 17 amino acids. With 3 bases removed from V and 2 bases from J, the gap between germline ends came to 17 bases. CDR3 region: CASSFRWAPMGNQPQHF. CDR3 in DNA: TGTGCCAGCAGTTTTCGATGGGCTCCTATGGGCAATCAGCCCCAGCATTTT.